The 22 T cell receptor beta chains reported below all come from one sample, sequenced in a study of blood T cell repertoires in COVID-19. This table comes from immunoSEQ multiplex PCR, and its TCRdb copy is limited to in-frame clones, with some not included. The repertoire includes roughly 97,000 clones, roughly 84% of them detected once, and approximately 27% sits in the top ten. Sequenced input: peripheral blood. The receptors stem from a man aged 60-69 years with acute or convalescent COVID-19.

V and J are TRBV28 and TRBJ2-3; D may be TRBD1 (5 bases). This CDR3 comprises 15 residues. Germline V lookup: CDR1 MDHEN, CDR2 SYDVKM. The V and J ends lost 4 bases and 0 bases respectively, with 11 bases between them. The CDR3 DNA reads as TGTGCCAGCAGTTCCCAGGGTACTAGCACAGATACGCAGTATTTT. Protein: CASSSQGTSTDTQYF.

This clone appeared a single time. The CDR3 DNA sequence: TGTGCCAGCAGTCCTTTTCAGGGGGACTATGGCTACACCTTC. Its protein product is CASSPFQGDYGYTF. This chain links TRBV6-5 with TRBJ1-2; 7 nucleotides line up with TRBD1. The V and J ends lost 5 bases and 3 bases, in that order; junction bases with no gene match: 6. Germline V gives CDR1 MNHEY, CDR2 SVGAGI. This CDR3 region has 14 residues.

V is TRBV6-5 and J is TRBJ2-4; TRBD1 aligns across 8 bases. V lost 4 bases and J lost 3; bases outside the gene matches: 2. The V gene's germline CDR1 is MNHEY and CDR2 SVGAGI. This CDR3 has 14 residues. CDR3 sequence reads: CASSWTGNKNIQYF. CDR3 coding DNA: TGTGCCAGCAGTTGGACAGGGAACAAAAACATTCAGTACTTC.

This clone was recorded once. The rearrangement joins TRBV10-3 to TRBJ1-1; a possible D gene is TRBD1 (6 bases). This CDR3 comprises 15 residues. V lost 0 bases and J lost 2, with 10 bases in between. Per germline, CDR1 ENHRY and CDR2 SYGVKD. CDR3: CAISESGGRNTEAFF. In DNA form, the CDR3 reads TGTGCCATCAGTGAGTCCGGGGGGCGAAACACTGAAGCTTTCTTT.

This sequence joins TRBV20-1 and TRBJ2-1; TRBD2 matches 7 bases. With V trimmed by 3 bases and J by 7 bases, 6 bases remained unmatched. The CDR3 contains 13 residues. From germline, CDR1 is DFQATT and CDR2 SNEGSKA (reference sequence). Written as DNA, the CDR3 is TGCAGTGCTAGTAGCGGGTTGGGGAATGAGCAGTTCTTC. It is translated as CSASSGLGNEQFF.

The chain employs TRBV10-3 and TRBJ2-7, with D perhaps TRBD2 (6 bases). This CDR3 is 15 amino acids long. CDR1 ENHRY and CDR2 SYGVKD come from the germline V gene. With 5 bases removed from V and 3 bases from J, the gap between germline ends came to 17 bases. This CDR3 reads CAISPQWTTNYEQYF. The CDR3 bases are TGTGCCATCAGTCCTCAGTGGACTACTAACTACGAGCAGTACTTC.

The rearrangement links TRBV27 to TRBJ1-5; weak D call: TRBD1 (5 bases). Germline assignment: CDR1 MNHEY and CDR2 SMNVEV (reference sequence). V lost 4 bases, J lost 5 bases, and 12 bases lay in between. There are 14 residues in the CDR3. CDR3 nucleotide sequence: TGTGCCAGCAGTTCCTGGGGGGGTGATCAGCCCCAGCATTTT. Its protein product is CASSSWGGDQPQHF.

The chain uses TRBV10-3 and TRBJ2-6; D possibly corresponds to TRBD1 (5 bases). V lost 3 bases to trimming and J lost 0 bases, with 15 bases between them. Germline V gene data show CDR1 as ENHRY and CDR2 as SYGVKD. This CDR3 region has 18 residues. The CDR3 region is CAISEQALGTSGANVLTF. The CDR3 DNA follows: TGTGCCATCAGTGAACAGGCCTTAGGAACCTCTGGGGCCAACGTCCTGACTTTC.

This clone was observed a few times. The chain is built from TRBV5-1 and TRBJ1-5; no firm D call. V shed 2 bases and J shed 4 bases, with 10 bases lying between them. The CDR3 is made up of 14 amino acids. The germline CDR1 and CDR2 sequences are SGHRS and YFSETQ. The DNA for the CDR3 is TGCGCCAGCAGCTTTGACGGGAGTAATCAGCCCCAGCATTTT. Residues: CASSFDGSNQPQHF. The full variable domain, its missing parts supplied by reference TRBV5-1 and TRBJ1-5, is KAGVTQTPRYLIKTRGQQVTLSCSPISGHRSVSWYQQTPGQGLQFLFEYFSETQRNKGNFPGRFSGRQFSNSRSEMNVSTLELGDSALYLCASSFDGSNQPQHFGDGTRLSIL.

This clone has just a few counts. DNA of the CDR3: TGTGCCACCAGTGAGACCCAGGACAGGGCAACACCTAGCAATGAGCAGTTCTTC. This encodes CATSETQDRATPSNEQFF. V and J are TRBV24-1 and TRBJ2-1; 8 positions agree with TRBD1. V shed 4 bases, J shed 6 bases, and the junction held 16 bases outside the gene matches. The length of the CDR3 is 18 residues. Germline values: CDR1 KGHDR, CDR2 SFDVKD.

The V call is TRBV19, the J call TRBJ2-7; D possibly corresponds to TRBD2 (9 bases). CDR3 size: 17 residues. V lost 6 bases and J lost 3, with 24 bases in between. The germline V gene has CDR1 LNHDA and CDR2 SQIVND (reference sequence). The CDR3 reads CASSRGQASGTIYEQYF. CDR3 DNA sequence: TGTGCCAGTAGCAGGGGGCAGGCTAGCGGGACCATCTACGAGCAGTACTTC.

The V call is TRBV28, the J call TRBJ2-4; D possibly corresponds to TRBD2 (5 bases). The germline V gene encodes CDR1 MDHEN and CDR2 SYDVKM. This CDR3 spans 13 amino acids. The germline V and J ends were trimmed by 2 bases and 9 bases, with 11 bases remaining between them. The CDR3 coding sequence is TGTGCCAGCAGTTTAAGTCCCCGGGGCATTCAGTACTTC. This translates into CASSLSPRGIQYF.

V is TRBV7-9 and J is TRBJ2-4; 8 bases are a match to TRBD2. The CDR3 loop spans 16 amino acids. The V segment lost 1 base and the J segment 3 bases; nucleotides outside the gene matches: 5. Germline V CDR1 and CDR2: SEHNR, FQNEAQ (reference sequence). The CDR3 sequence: CASSLGGGRIKNIQYF. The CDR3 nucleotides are TGTGCCAGCAGCTTAGGAGGCGGGAGGATCAAAAACATTCAGTACTTC.

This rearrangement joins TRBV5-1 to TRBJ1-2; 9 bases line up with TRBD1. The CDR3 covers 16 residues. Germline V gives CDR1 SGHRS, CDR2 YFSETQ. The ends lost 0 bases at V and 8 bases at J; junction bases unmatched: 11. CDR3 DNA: TGCGCCAGCAGCTTGGCCGGGACAGGGCCTTTTGGCGGCTACACCTTC. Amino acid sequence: CASSLAGTGPFGGYTF.

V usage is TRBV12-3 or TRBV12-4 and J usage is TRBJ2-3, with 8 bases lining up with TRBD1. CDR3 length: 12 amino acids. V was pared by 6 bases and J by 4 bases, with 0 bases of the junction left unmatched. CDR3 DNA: TGTGCCAGCAGGGGACAGGCAGATACGCAGTATTTT. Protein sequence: CASRGQADTQYF.

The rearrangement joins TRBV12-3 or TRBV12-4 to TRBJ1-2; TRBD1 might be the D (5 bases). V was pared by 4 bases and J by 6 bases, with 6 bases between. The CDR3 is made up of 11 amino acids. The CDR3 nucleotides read TGTGCCAGCAGTTCAGGGCATGGCTACACCTTC. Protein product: CASSSGHGYTF.

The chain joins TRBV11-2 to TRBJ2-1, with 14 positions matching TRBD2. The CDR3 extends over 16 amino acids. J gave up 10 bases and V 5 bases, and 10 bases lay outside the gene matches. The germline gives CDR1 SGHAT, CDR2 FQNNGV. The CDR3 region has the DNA TGTGCCAGCAGCATGGAGGTGGGACTAGCGGGAGTCGAGCAGTTCTTC. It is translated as CASSMEVGLAGVEQFF.

The CDR3 sequence is CSASIQETQYF. The DNA for the CDR3 is TGCAGTGCTTCTATACAAGAGACCCAGTACTTC. The chain is built from TRBV20-1 and TRBJ2-5; D is undetermined. The CDR3 runs 11 residues. Germline assignment: CDR1 DFQATT and CDR2 SNEGSKA (reference sequence). The ends were cut back, 5 bases at V and 2 bases at J, with 6 bases in the middle.

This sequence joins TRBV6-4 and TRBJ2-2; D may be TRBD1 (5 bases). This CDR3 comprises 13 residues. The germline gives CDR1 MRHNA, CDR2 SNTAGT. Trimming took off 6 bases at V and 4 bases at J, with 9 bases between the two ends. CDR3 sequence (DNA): TGTGCCAGCAGAGCCCAGGGCACCGGGGAGCTGTTTTTT. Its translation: CASRAQGTGELFF.

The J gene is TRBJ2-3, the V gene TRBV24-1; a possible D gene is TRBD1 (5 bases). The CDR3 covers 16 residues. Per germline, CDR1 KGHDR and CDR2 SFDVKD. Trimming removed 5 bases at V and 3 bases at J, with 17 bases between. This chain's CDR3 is CATSGLGRDPTDTQYF. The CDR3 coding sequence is TGTGCCACCAGTGGGCTTGGCAGGGATCCGACAGATACGCAGTATTTT.

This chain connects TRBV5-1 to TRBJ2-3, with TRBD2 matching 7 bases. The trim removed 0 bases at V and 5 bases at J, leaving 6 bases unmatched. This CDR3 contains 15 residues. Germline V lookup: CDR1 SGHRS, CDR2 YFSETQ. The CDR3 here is CASSLVGTGGDTQYF. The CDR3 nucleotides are TGCGCCAGCAGCTTGGTGGGGACGGGGGGAGATACGCAGTATTTT.

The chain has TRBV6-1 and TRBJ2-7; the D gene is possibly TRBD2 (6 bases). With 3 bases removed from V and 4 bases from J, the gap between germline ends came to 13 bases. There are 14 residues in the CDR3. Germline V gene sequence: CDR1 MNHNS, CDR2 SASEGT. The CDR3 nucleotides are TGTGCCAGCAGTGAGGGTTGGCGGGAATACGAGCAGTACGTC. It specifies CASSEGWREYEQYV.